These 13 T cell receptor beta chains were all obtained from the same sample, sequenced in a study of blood T cells in healthy people across ages. Together with a sample-barcoded 5' primer, a J-beta primer mix was included in a second PCR lasting roughly 6 to 12 cycles. TCRdb re-called the 5' RACE reads through MiXCR, storing one row per CDR3 protein. The sample has 850,000 to 1,300,000 distinct CDR3 sequences; 35% to 50% are singletons. Material for sequencing was blood. The receptors stem from a woman aged 60 to 75 in good health.

The genes are TRBV19 and TRBJ2-5, with 9 bases matching TRBD1. The DNA matches TRBJ2-7 better at its end, which makes the J call doubtful. The length of the CDR3 is 15 residues. Germline-derived CDR1 and CDR2 are LNHDA and SQIVND (reference sequence). The CDR3: CASSPAGTGMVEQYF. In nucleotides, the CDR3 is TGTGCCAGTAGTCCGGCGGGGACAGGGATGGTCGAGCAGTACTTC.

A note on this clonotype: Relative to the germline gene, one junction end is altered; a read error may explain this. This sequence joins TRBV3-1 and TRBJ2-3; D may correspond to TRBD1 or TRBD2 (5 bases each). Germline-derived CDR1 and CDR2 are LGHDT and YNNKEL (reference sequence). The CDR3 is 13 residues long. The CDR3 nucleotides read TGTGCCAGCAACCAAAGGGGAGCGGATACGCAGTATTTT. It encodes CASNQRGADTQYF.

V is TRBV6-2 or TRBV6-3 and J is TRBJ2-7; TRBD2 matches 16 bases. CDR1 and CDR2 (germline): MNHEY, SVGEGT. The CDR3 runs 17 residues. With V trimmed by 7 bases and J by 5 bases, 11 bases remained unmatched. The DNA of the CDR3 is TGTGCCAGCACCCAAGGGACTAGCGGGAGGGCCCTCGACGAGCAGTACTTC. Protein product: CASTQGTSGRALDEQYF.

The chain recombines TRBV21-1 with TRBJ2-5; TRBD1 is the table's D call, not checked against the DNA. TRBV21-1 is a pseudogene. The CDR3 is made up of 17 amino acids. This CDR3 is CASSKMVDRGFIETQYF. In DNA, the CDR3 is TGTGCCAGCAGCAAAATGGTGGACAGGGGATTTATCGAGACCCAGTACTTC.

This clonotype was recorded at least ten times. The rearrangement joins TRBV10-3 to TRBJ2-7; TRBD1 is a possible D gene (5 bases). The V end was cut by 6 bases, the J end by 4 bases, with 10 bases between. From germline, CDR1 is ENHRY and CDR2 SYGVKD. This CDR3 has 12 residues. DNA for the CDR3: TGTGCCATCAGCCTGACAGAGTACGAGCAGTACTTC. Translation gives CAISLTEYEQYF.

Note on this clonotype: A much larger clone sits a single nucleotide away, making a read error possible. The chain uses TRBV20-1 and TRBJ2-1; 11 nucleotides match TRBD2. The DNA matches TRBJ2-7 better at its end, which makes the J call doubtful. Germline loops: CDR1 DFQATT, CDR2 SNEGSKA (reference sequence). This CDR3 contains 15 residues. The CDR3 DNA follows: TGCAGTGCTCTGGGACTAGCGGAGCGATACAATGAGCAGTACTTC. As protein: CSALGLAERYNEQYF.

The chain recombines TRBV29-1 with TRBJ1-2; 9 bases line up with TRBD1. With 1 base clipped from V and 4 bases from J, the junction kept 1 base outside the gene matches. In germline, CDR1 is SQVTM, CDR2 ANQGSEA. CDR3 size: 13 residues. The chain's CDR3 is CSVEGDRAYGYTF. CDR3 in DNA: TGCAGCGTTGAAGGGGACAGGGCCTATGGCTACACCTTC.

This clonotype showed up just a few times. V is TRBV6-1 and J is TRBJ2-2; TRBD2 aligns across 10 bases. The trim removed 4 bases at V and 4 bases at J, leaving 6 bases unmatched. The CDR3 consists of 16 residues. CDR1 is MNHNS, CDR2 SASEGT, per germline. In DNA form, the CDR3 reads TGTGCCAGCAGTGCCCAGCGGGAGGGCCCCACCGGGGAGCTGTTTTTT. Translation gives CASSAQREGPTGELFF.

The chain combines TRBV7-6 with TRBJ2-7; 13 positions agree with TRBD2. V shed 1 base, J shed 4 bases, and the junction held 4 bases outside the gene matches. The germline V gene encodes CDR1 SGHVS and CDR2 FNYEAQ. This CDR3 has 16 residues. The CDR3 loop reads CASSLGGLAGAYEQYF. The DNA for the CDR3 is TGTGCCAGCAGCTTAGGAGGACTAGCGGGAGCTTACGAGCAGTACTTC.

The rearrangement uses TRBV6-1 and TRBJ2-7; D could derive from TRBD1 or TRBD2 (6 bases each). The V and J ends lost 10 bases and 7 bases respectively, with 26 bases between them. Germline V CDR1 and CDR2: MNHNS, SASEGT. This CDR3 is 15 amino acids long. CDR3: CATLGRGAVLGEQYF. The CDR3 DNA follows: TGTGCCACCCTAGGAAGGGGGGCGGTCTTGGGGGAGCAGTACTTC.

In its sample, this clonotype was seen a few times. The chain links TRBV2 to TRBJ2-1; 7 nucleotides align to TRBD2. CDR3 size: 13 residues. CDR1 and CDR2 from the germline V gene are SNHLY and FYNNEI. The V and J ends lost 0 bases and 10 bases, in that order; junction bases with no gene match: 3. CDR3 sequence: CASSEALAEEQFF. The CDR3, as DNA: TGTGCCAGCAGTGAAGCGCTAGCGGAGGAGCAGTTCTTC.

The chain combines TRBV24-1 with TRBJ2-1; 14 bases match TRBD2. From germline, CDR1 is KGHDR and CDR2 SFDVKD. V lost 4 bases, J lost 10 bases, and 8 bases stayed unmatched. CDR3 length equals 16 residues. CDR3 nucleotide sequence: TGTGCCACCAGTGACCCTACGGGACTAGCGGGAGTCGAGCAGTTCTTC. Its translation: CATSDPTGLAGVEQFF.

The sample holds one count of this clonotype. An end of the junction does not agree with germline; a read error may underlie this. This chain links TRBV27 with TRBJ2-7; D possibly uses TRBD1 or TRBD2 (5 bases each). In germline, CDR1 is MNHEY, CDR2 SMNVEV (reference sequence). The CDR3 has 15 amino acids. The CDR3 is CAGSLSGPLSYEQYF. CDR3 nucleotides: TGTGCCGGCAGTTTATCGGGACCTCTATCCTACGAGCAGTACTTC.